This T cell receptor (beta chain) originates from a study of blood T cell repertoires in COVID-19. The J segment lost 3 bases and the V segment lost 1 base, leaving 4 bases of the junction unmatched. Germline values: CDR1 SNHLY, CDR2 FYNNEI. This CDR3 contains 15 residues. Method: immunoSEQ multiplex PCR; TCRdb's copy keeps in-frame clones and lacks some. In the table there are some 150,000 clones, around 79% of which are singletons. The TCR sequence derives from a man between 50 and 59 years old with active or convalescent COVID-19. The chain is built from TRBV2 and TRBJ2-5; the match to TRBD1 covers 8 bases. The sequencing input was peripheral blood. The CDR3 protein is CASSEGTGWKETQYF. The CDR3 DNA reads TGTGCCAGCAGTGAAGGGACAGGGTGGAAAGAGACCCAGTACTTC.